Below are 28 T cell receptor beta chains sequenced from a single sample in a study of cytomegalovirus exposure and HLA in healthy donors. The PCR had 60 Vbeta and 13 Jbeta primers. Assay used: immunoSEQ multiplex PCR; TCRdb lists only in-frame clones, some missing. The sample yields approximately 240,000 clones, approximately 82% seen once. Source material: PBMCs. The origin of the receptors is a woman in her thirties or forties in good health and CMV-seronegative.

The chain joins TRBV11-3 to TRBJ1-6; the D is unclear. V lost 0 bases to trimming and J lost 10 bases, with 16 bases between them. This CDR3 has 16 amino acids. Germline V gene sequence: CDR1 SGHNT, CDR2 YENEEA. CDR3 sequence reads: CASSLERVDAGSPLHF. The CDR3, as DNA: TGTGCCAGCAGCTTAGAGAGGGTGGACGCCGGATCACCCCTCCACTTT.

This rearrangement joins TRBV6-5 to TRBJ2-5, with TRBD1 identical over 9 bases. The DNA end is a closer match to TRBJ2-7, so the J assignment may be wrong. CDR3 length: 14 residues. Germline values: CDR1 MNHEY, CDR2 SVGAGI. CDR3 amino acids: CASSYSTGGYEQYF. CDR3 bases: TGTGCCAGCAGTTACTCGACAGGGGGTTACGAGCAGTACTTC.

This rearrangement joins TRBV9 to TRBJ1-3; perhaps TRBD1 as D (6 bases). Germline values: CDR1 SGDLS, CDR2 YYNGEE. This CDR3 comprises 16 residues. V shed 5 bases and J shed 4 bases, with 19 bases lying between them. CDR3 nucleotide sequence: TGTGCCAGCAGTCGACGAGCGGGGGGCGCCGGAAACACCATATATTTT. Residues: CASSRRAGGAGNTIYF.

The J gene is TRBJ1-6, the V gene TRBV11-2; 7 bases are a match to TRBD1. V gave up 8 bases and J gave up 6 bases; unmatched junction bases: 4. The germline gives CDR1 SGHAT, CDR2 FQNNGV. CDR3 length: 13 amino acids. The CDR3 loop is CASSGTANSPLHF. The CDR3 DNA reads TGTGCCAGCTCCGGGACAGCTAATTCACCCCTCCACTTT.

The rearrangement uses TRBV27 and TRBJ2-2; D gene ambiguous. The CDR3 contains 13 residues. The germline V gene encodes CDR1 MNHEY and CDR2 SMNVEV (reference sequence). V lost 6 bases to trimming and J lost 6 bases, with 11 bases between them. The CDR3 coding sequence is TGTGCCAGCAGATTCGTGTTAGCCGGGGAGCTGTTTTTT. Translation: CASRFVLAGELFF.

This sequence joins TRBV11-2 and TRBJ1-5; D remains unclear. Germline lookup yields CDR1 SGHAT and CDR2 FQNNGV. CDR3 length: 12 amino acids. The germline V and J ends were trimmed by 5 bases and 9 bases, with 11 bases remaining between them. CDR3 DNA: TGTGCCAGCAGCGCCGGGGAGGGGCCCCAGCATTTT. As protein: CASSAGEGPQHF.

CDR3 DNA sequence: TGTGCCAGCAGCCGCGAGGGAGGGCAGGGTTGGTACTTC. It is translated as CASSREGGQGWYF. V is TRBV5-4 and J is TRBJ2-4; 7 bases are shared with TRBD2. CDR3 length equals 13 residues. Germline V gene data show CDR1 as SGHNT and CDR2 as YYREEE (reference sequence). The J segment lost 15 bases and the V segment lost 4 bases, leaving 13 bases of the junction unmatched. Full variable domain (rest looked up from reference TRBV5-4 and TRBJ2-4): ETGVTQSPTHLIKTRGQQVTLRCSSQSGHNTVSWYQQALGQGPQFIFQYYREEENGRGNFPPRFSGLQFPNYSSELNVNALELDDSALYLCASSREGGQGWYFGAGTRLSVL.

V and J are TRBV5-4 and TRBJ2-7; 11 bases line up with TRBD2. J gave up 2 bases and V 4 bases, and 5 bases lay outside the gene matches. CDR3 length: 15 residues. Germline-derived CDR1 and CDR2 are SGHNT and YYREEE (reference sequence). The CDR3 loop reads CASSPPGLAAYEQYF. CDR3 DNA: TGTGCCAGCAGCCCCCCGGGACTAGCGGCCTACGAGCAGTACTTC.

CDR3 nucleotides: TGTGCCAGCAGCCCAAGGGGCGTTAATGGCTACACCTTC. Protein sequence: CASSPRGVNGYTF. V is TRBV7-2 and J is TRBJ1-2; TRBD1 might be the D (5 bases). The ends were cut back, 5 bases at V and 6 bases at J, with 13 bases in the middle. Germline V gives CDR1 SGHTA, CDR2 FQGNSA. The CDR3 sequence is 13 residues long.

The J gene is TRBJ1-2, the V gene TRBV29-1; perhaps TRBD1 as D (6 bases). The germline V gene encodes CDR1 SQVTM and CDR2 ANQGSEA. V lost 4 bases to trimming and J lost 8 bases, with 11 bases between them. The length of the CDR3 is 11 residues. The CDR3: CSVGGTLGYTF. The CDR3 DNA is TGCAGCGTTGGAGGGACATTAGGCTACACCTTC.

The J gene is TRBJ2-6, the V gene TRBV29-1; tentatively, D is TRBD1 (6 bases). CDR1 and CDR2 from the germline V gene are SQVTM and ANQGSEA. Between the trimmed V and J ends, which lost 4 bases and 2 bases, there was a span of 6 bases. This CDR3 comprises 13 residues. The CDR3 is CSVAGAGANVLTF. The CDR3 DNA reads as TGCAGCGTTGCAGGGGCTGGGGCCAACGTCCTGACTTTC. Full variable domain (remainder filled in from reference TRBV29-1 and TRBJ2-6): SAVISQKPSRDICQRGTSLTIQCQVDSQVTMMFWYRQQPGQSLTLIATANQGSEATYESGFVIDKFPISRPNLTFSTLTVSNMSPEDSSIYLCSVAGAGANVLTFGAGSRLTVL.

This rearrangement joins TRBV5-1 to TRBJ1-1; the D is unclear. The CDR3 extends over 14 amino acids. V was cut by 5 bases and J by 8 bases, with 19 bases left in between. The germline V gene has CDR1 SGHRS and CDR2 YFSETQ. The DNA of the CDR3 is TGCGCCAGCAGGGACCCCCGCGGGTTGGGGGAAGCTTTCTTT. Translating gives CASRDPRGLGEAFF. The full variable domain, in which reference TRBV5-1 and TRBJ1-1 provide the parts outside the CDR3, is KAGVTQTPRYLIKTRGQQVTLSCSPISGHRSVSWYQQTPGQGLQFLFEYFSETQRNKGNFPGRFSGRQFSNSRSEMNVSTLELGDSALYLCASRDPRGLGEAFFGQGTRLTVV.

This chain links TRBV15 with TRBJ1-2, with D unclear. Between the trimmed V and J ends, which lost 1 base and 6 bases, there was a span of 6 bases. The V gene's germline CDR1 is LNHNV and CDR2 YYDKDF (reference sequence). The CDR3 is 12 amino acids. The CDR3 region is CATSRGGNGYTF. The CDR3 DNA reads TGTGCCACCAGCAGAGGTGGCAATGGCTACACCTTC.

The chain is built from TRBV5-6 and TRBJ2-7; D gene ambiguous. The germline V and J ends were trimmed by 0 bases and 3 bases, with 7 bases remaining between them. The CDR3 runs 13 residues. The germline V gene has CDR1 SGHDT and CDR2 YYEEEE. CDR3 in amino acids: CASSLDNRYEQYF. As DNA, the CDR3 is TGTGCCAGCAGCTTGGACAACCGCTACGAGCAGTACTTC.

This clone has a single count. V is TRBV5-5 and J is TRBJ1-1, with a tentative D call TRBD1 (5 bases). This CDR3 contains 14 residues. Trimming removed 4 bases from V and 6 bases from J, with 16 bases in between. Germline lookup yields CDR1 SGHKS and CDR2 YYEKEE (reference sequence). CDR3 amino acids: CASSKPTGDAEAFF. The CDR3 region has the DNA TGTGCCAGCAGCAAGCCCACAGGTGACGCTGAAGCTTTCTTT.

V and J are TRBV5-1 and TRBJ1-2, with D perhaps TRBD1 (5 bases). V lost 2 bases and J 7 bases, leaving 12 bases between the germline ends. There are 13 residues in the CDR3. Germline assignment: CDR1 SGHRS and CDR2 YFSETQ. The chain's CDR3 is CASSFEGRGGYTF. CDR3 bases: TGCGCCAGCAGCTTTGAGGGGAGGGGTGGCTACACCTTC.

V and J are TRBV5-4 and TRBJ2-2; D call uncertain. The CDR3 is 13 residues long. CDR1 is SGHNT and CDR2 is YYREEE in the germline V gene (reference sequence). V was trimmed by 5 bases and J by 2 bases, leaving 7 bases between them. The CDR3 coding sequence is TGTGCCAGCAGGACTTCCAACACCGGGGAGCTGTTTTTT. As protein: CASRTSNTGELFF.

V usage is TRBV6-1 and J usage is TRBJ1-5; 8 bases match TRBD1. Germline V gives CDR1 MNHNS, CDR2 SASEGT. Germline trimming cut 5 bases from V and 6 bases from J; bases unmatched to any gene: 6. The CDR3 consists of 14 residues. The CDR3 DNA reads TGTGCCAGCAGTTATACAGGGGGAGGTCAGCCCCAGCATTTT. Translated: CASSYTGGGQPQHF.

This clone was found once. V gene TRBV6-1 combines with J gene TRBJ2-5; 8 bases fit TRBD1. This CDR3 contains 15 residues. The trim removed 2 bases at V and 4 bases at J, leaving 6 bases unmatched. The germline V gene has CDR1 MNHNS and CDR2 SASEGT. The CDR3 DNA follows: TGTGCCAGCAGTGAACCAGGGGGCTCTGGAGAGACCCAGTACTTC. Translated: CASSEPGGSGETQYF.

The chain joins TRBV2 to TRBJ2-3, with 8 bases lining up with TRBD2. V gave up 6 bases and J gave up 4 bases; unmatched junction bases: 9. Per the germline V gene, CDR1 is SNHLY and CDR2 is FYNNEI. The CDR3 length is 15 residues. CDR3 nucleotides: TGTGCCAGCAGCCCGAACGGACTAGCTGCAGATACGCAGTATTTT. Residues: CASSPNGLAADTQYF.

The V call is TRBV7-9, the J call TRBJ2-7; a possible D gene is TRBD1 (5 bases). The CDR3 is 12 amino acids. Trimming pared 5 bases from V and 7 bases from J, leaving 12 bases between. Germline V gives CDR1 SEHNR, CDR2 FQNEAQ (reference sequence). CDR3 in DNA: TGTGCCAGCAGCCTCAGGGCACAGGAGCAGTACTTC. It codes for CASSLRAQEQYF.

V gene TRBV28 combines with J gene TRBJ2-4; D is ambiguous. The CDR3 is made up of 16 amino acids. Deletions cut 6 bases from V and 0 bases from J, with 15 bases between. Per germline, CDR1 MDHEN and CDR2 SYDVKM. CDR3 in DNA: TGTGCCAGCAGGAGTGCATCTTTTGTAGCCAAAAACATTCAGTACTTC. This codes for CASRSASFVAKNIQYF.

This clone occurred a few times. The V call is TRBV28, the J call TRBJ1-4; 8 bases match TRBD1. From germline, CDR1 is MDHEN and CDR2 SYDVKM. This CDR3 spans 12 amino acids. Germline trimming cut 7 bases from V and 6 bases from J; bases unmatched to any gene: 1. In DNA form, the CDR3 reads TGTGCCAGCACGACAGGGGATGAAAAACTGTTTTTT. Its protein product is CASTTGDEKLFF.

This chain uses TRBV19 with TRBJ2-7; unclear D gene. Trimming stripped 8 bases from V and 5 bases from J, with 7 bases between. Germline assignment: CDR1 LNHDA and CDR2 SQIVND (reference sequence). The CDR3 is 10 residues long. DNA for the CDR3: TGTGCCAGTGGTGAGAACGAGCAGTACTTC. Translated: CASGENEQYF.

V usage is TRBV6-4 and J usage is TRBJ2-3; 8 bases are a match to TRBD2. Germline assignment: CDR1 MRHNA and CDR2 SNTAGT. The CDR3 totals 14 residues. The V gene end was trimmed by 6 bases and the J gene end by 0 bases; junction bases not matched to a gene: 2. CDR3 sequence (DNA): TGTGCCAGCAGGCAGCGGGGGAGCACAGATACGCAGTATTTT. It translates to CASRQRGSTDTQYF.

This clone was observed a single time. As DNA, the CDR3 is TGTGCCAGCAGCGCCGGGACAGGGGCTGGAAACACCATATATTTT. This translates into CASSAGTGAGNTIYF. This rearrangement joins TRBV9 to TRBJ1-3; the match to TRBD1 covers 10 bases. J was trimmed by 2 bases and V by 3 bases; bases with no gene match: 2. CDR1 SGDLS and CDR2 YYNGEE come from the germline V gene. This CDR3 region has 15 residues.

The rearrangement links TRBV5-6 to TRBJ2-2; 8 nucleotides match TRBD1. V shed 3 bases and J 2 bases; nucleotides not matched to a gene: 9. The CDR3 loop spans 17 amino acids. Per germline, CDR1 SGHDT and CDR2 YYEEEE. CDR3 DNA sequence: TGTGCCAGCAGCTGGGGGCGGGACAGGAGAAACACCGGGGAGCTGTTTTTT. As protein: CASSWGRDRRNTGELFF.

On this clone: The identical CDR3 is also encoded by other nucleotide sequences in the sample. The V gene is TRBV7-2, the J gene TRBJ1-1, with 7 bases lining up with TRBD1. V shed 6 bases and J 1 base; nucleotides not matched to a gene: 5. From germline, CDR1 is SGHTA and CDR2 FQGNSA. CDR3 length: 14 residues. The CDR3 region is CASSRDSSNTEAFF. As DNA, the CDR3 is TGTGCCAGCAGTCGGGACAGCTCGAACACTGAAGCTTTCTTT.